This T cell receptor beta chain was identified in a study of blood T cell repertoires in COVID-19. The wider study: Some COVID-19 samples were acute and others convalescent; all came from the United States, Italy and Spain. The analysed material was cDNA or gDNA that came from T cells, B-cell-depleted T cells, or PBMCs.

The length of the CDR3 is 17 residues. After removal of 2 bases from V and 2 bases from J, the junction contained 8 bases not matched to a gene. Germline V gene lookup returns CDR1 MNHNS and CDR2 SASEGT. Seattle cases were enrolled at active infection and followed longitudinally. In the study's own analysis: By means of reference gene primer amplification, nucleated cell counts were estimated. Some clones are missing from TCRdb's copy, which holds only in-frame ones; the method was immunoSEQ multiplex PCR. The V and J calls and clone size were taken over from that table, and D and trimming were inferred from the DNA. The data show tens of thousands of clones, with around 80% seen just once and 12% to 15% held by the top ten.

The chain combines TRBV6-1 with TRBJ2-1; 8 bases map to TRBD2. The sequence was collected from a man aged 55 to 70 with COVID-19, enrolled during active disease. Specimen: peripheral blood. CDR3 DNA: TGTGCCAGCAGTGAAAATATAGCGGGGTTAGCCTACAATGAGCAGTTCTTC. Translating gives CASSENIAGLAYNEQFF.